This entry describes one TCR beta chain. What it binds is unknown. These data come from a study of OX40 agonist ivuxolimab in advanced cancers. Libraries were prepared by immunoSEQ multiplex PCR; TCRdb keeps only in-frame clonotypes and omits some of them. Of under 20,000 clones in the sample, more than 75% were seen once. Findings and caveats of the study: CD8+ T cells averaged more expanded clones than CD4+. With doses of 0.1 to 3.0 mg/kg, CD4+ and CD8+ blood T cells had undergone clonal expansion by week 6.

V lost 0 bases and J lost 5, with 7 bases in between. The CDR3 covers 14 residues. Germline V gene sequence: CDR1 MNHNY, CDR2 SVGAGI (reference sequence). Any history of autoimmune disease or systemic immunosuppression disqualified patients. This chain connects TRBV6-6 to TRBJ2-2; D is uncertain. The material was CD4+ or CD8+ T cells sorted from blood, obtained in a trial of the OX40 agonist ivuxolimab. The receptor was isolated from an adult with an advanced solid tumor such as melanoma, head and neck, liver or kidney cancer. The CDR3 DNA is TGTGCCAGCAGTTACTCGCTCAGGACCGGGGAGCTGTTTTTT. This codes for CASSYSLRTGELFF.